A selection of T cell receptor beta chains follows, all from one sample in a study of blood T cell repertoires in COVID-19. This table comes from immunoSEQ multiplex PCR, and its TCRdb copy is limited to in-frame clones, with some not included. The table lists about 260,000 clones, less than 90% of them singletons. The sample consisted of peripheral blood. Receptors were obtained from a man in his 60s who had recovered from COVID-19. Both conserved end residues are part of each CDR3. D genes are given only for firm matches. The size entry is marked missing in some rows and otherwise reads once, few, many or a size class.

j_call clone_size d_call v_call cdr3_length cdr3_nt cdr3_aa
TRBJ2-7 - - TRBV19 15 TGTGCCAGTAGTAGGACCGGGACGGGGGACTACGAGCAGTACTTC CASSRTGTGDYEQYF
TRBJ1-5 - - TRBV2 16 TGTGCCAGCAGTGAAGGGGGCCGCCGGCGCAATCAGCCCCAGCATTTT CASSEGGRRRNQPQHF
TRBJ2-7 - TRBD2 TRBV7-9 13 TGTGCCAGCAGCCGACTAGCCGGGTACGAGCAGTACTTC CASSRLAGYEQYF
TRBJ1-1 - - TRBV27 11 TGTGCCAGCAGTGGCGGGAGTGGAGCTTTCTTT CASSGGSGAFF
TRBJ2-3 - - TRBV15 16 TGTGCCACCAGCCCTTTGGAGGGAGTAGGTACAGATACGCAGTATTTT CATSPLEGVGTDTQYF
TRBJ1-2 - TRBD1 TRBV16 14 TGTGCCAGCAGCCCACACAGGGGGTCTAACGGCTACACCTTC CASSPHRGSNGYTF
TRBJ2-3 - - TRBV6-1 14 TGTGCCAGCAGTGAAGCAGGGGGAACAGATACGCAGTATTTT CASSEAGGTDTQYF
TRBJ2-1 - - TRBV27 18 TGTGCCAGCAGTTTATTCCCTTTGGGCCGAGAAAGGAACAATGAGCAGTTCTTC CASSLFPLGRERNNEQFF
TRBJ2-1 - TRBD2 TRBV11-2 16 TGTGCCAGCAGCGCCACGGGACTAGCGGGAGCTGCTGAGCAGTTCTTC CASSATGLAGAAEQFF
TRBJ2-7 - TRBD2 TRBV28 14 TGTGCCAGCAGCCAGGGAGGGATCATGGAGGAGCAGTACTTC CASSQGGIMEEQYF
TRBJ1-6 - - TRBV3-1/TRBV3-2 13 TGTGCCAGCAGCCAAGTGTCGGATTCACCCCTCCACTTT CASSQVSDSPLHF
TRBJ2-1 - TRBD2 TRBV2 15 TGTGCCAGCACCAGTCTAGCGGGAGTCTACAATGAGCAGTTCTTC CASTSLAGVYNEQFF
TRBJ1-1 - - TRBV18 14 TGTGCCAGCTCACCACAGAACATGAACACTGAAGCTTTCTTT CASSPQNMNTEAFF
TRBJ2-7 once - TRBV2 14 TGTGCCAGCAGTGTAACGGACACAACCTACGAGCAGTACTTC CASSVTDTTYEQYF
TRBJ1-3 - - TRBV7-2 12 TGTGCCAGCAGCTTATCGGGAAACACCATATATTTT CASSLSGNTIYF
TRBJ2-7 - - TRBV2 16 TGTGCCAGCAGTGAAGGTGGTTGGACACTCTCCTACGAGCAGTACTTC CASSEGGWTLSYEQYF
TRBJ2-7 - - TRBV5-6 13 TGTGCCAGCAGCTTGGTGGCGGCCTACGAGCAGTACTTC CASSLVAAYEQYF
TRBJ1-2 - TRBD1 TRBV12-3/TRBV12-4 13 TGTGCCAGCAGTCCAGCACAGGGGTTTGGCTACACCTTC CASSPAQGFGYTF
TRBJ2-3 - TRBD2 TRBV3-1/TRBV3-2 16 TGTGCCAGCAGCCCGGGACTAGCGGGACCGGGCGATACGCAGTATTTT CASSPGLAGPGDTQYF
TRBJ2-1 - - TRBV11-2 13 TGTGCCAGCAGCTTCGACTCTCTATACGAGCAGTTCTTC CASSFDSLYEQFF
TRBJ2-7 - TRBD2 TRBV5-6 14 TGTGCCAGCCGACCTGGGGGACTACCCTACGAGCAGTACTTC CASRPGGLPYEQYF
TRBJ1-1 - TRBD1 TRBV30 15 TGTGCCTGGAGCCGTTGGACAGGGCCGAACACTGAAGCTTTCTTT CAWSRWTGPNTEAFF
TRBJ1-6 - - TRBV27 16 TGTGCCAGCAGTCCCGGAACGACAGCCCCGAATTCACCCCTCCACTTT CASSPGTTAPNSPLHF
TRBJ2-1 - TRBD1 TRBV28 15 TGTGCCAGCAGTCTAACCGGGACAGCCTACAATGAGCAGTTCTTC CASSLTGTAYNEQFF
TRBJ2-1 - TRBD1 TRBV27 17 TGTGCCAGCAGTTGGGGGACAACAGGGGGCGGCTACAATGAGCAGTTCTTC CASSWGTTGGGYNEQFF
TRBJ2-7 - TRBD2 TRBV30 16 TGTGCCTGGAGCTGGGTGACTAGCGGGAGGAGTAACGAGCAGTACTTC CAWSWVTSGRSNEQYF
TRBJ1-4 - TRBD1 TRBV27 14 TGTGCCAGCAGTCGGACAGGGATAGGTGAAAAACTGTTTTTT CASSRTGIGEKLFF
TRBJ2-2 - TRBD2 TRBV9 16 TGTGCCAGCAGCGCTACTAGCGGGGTCAACACCGGGGAGCTGTTTTTT CASSATSGVNTGELFF
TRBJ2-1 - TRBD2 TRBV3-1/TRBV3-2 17 TGTGCCAGCAGCGGGACTAGCGGGAGGAGCTTCGGCAATGAGCAGTTCTTC CASSGTSGRSFGNEQFF
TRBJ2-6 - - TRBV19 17 TGTGCCAGTAGTATTTCGAGTGGTACCTCTGGGGCCAACGTCCTGACTTTC CASSISSGTSGANVLTF
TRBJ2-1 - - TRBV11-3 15 TGTGCCAGCAGCTTAGGACACGCACCTCGAAATGAGCAGTTCTTC CASSLGHAPRNEQFF
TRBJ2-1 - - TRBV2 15 TGTGCCAGCAGTACTCAGGGGCTCCTCTACAATGAGCAGTTCTTC CASSTQGLLYNEQFF
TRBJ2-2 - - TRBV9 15 TGTGCCAGCAGCGGCGGCCTTCAGCGGACCGGGGAGCTGTTTTTT CASSGGLQRTGELFF
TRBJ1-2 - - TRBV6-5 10 TGTGCCAGCAGGGAGAGAGGCTACACCTTC CASRERGYTF
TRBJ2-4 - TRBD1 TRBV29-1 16 TGCAGCGCTGGGACAGGGGCCGACTTAGCCAAAAACATTCAGTACTTC CSAGTGADLAKNIQYF